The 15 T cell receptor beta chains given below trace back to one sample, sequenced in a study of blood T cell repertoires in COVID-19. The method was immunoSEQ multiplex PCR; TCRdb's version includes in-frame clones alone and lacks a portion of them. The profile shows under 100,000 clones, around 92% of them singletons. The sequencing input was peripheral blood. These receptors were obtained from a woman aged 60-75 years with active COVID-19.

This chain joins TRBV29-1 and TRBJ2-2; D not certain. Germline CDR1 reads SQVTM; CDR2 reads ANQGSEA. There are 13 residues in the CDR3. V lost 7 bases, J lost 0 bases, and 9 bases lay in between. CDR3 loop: CSALPANTGELFF. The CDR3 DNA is TGCAGCGCACTACCAGCGAACACCGGGGAGCTGTTTTTT.

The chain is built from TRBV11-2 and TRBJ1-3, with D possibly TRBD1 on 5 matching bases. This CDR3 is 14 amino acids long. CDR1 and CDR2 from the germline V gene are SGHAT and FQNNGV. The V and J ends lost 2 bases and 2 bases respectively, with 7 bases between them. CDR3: CASSLPGTGNTIYF. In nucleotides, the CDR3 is TGTGCCAGCAGCTTACCAGGGACTGGAAACACCATATATTTT.

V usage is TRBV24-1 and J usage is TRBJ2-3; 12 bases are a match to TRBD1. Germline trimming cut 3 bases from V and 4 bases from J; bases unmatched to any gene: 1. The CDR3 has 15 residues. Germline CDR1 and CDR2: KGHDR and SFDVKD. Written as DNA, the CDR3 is TGTGCCACCAGTGATGGGACAGGGGGCGCAGATACGCAGTATTTT. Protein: CATSDGTGGADTQYF.

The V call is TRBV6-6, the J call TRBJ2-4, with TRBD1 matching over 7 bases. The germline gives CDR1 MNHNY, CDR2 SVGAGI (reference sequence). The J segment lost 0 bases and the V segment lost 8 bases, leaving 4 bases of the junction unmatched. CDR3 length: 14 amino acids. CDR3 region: CASGTDLAKNIQYF. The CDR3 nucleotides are TGTGCCAGCGGGACAGACCTAGCCAAAAACATTCAGTACTTC.

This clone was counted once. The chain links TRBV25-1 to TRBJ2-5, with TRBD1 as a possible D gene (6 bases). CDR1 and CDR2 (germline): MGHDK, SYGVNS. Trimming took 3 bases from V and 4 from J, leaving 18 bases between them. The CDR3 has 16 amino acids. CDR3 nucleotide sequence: TGTGCCAGCAGTGAGGGGAAACAGGGTGGTGGAGAGACCCAGTACTTC. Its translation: CASSEGKQGGGETQYF.

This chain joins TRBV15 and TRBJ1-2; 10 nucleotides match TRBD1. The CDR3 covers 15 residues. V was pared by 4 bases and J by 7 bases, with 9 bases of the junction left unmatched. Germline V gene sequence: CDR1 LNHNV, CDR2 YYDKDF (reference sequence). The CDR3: CATSTRQGARSGYTF. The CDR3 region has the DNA TGTGCCACCAGCACGAGACAGGGGGCGCGAAGTGGCTACACCTTC.

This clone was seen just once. This chain's CDR3 is CASRFSVSPSGGAADTQYF. CDR3 bases: TGTGCAAGTCGCTTCTCCGTTAGCCCTAGCGGGGGGGCGGCAGATACGCAGTATTTT. The chain employs TRBV12-2 and TRBJ2-3; no check of the table's D call, TRBD2, against the DNA was made. TRBV12-2 is shown as a pseudogene. CDR3 length: 19 residues.

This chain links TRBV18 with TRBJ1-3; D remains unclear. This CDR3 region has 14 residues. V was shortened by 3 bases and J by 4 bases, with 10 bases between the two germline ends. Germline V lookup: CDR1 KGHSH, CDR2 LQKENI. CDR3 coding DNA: TGTGCCAGCTCACCCGGGGAGGTCGGAAACACCATATATTTT. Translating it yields CASSPGEVGNTIYF.

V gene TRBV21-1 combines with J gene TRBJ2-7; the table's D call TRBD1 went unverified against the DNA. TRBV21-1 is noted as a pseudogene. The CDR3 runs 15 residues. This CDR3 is CASSPSGCDTYEQYF. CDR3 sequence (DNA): TGTGCCAGCAGCCCCTCTGGGTGCGACACCTACGAGCAGTACTTC.

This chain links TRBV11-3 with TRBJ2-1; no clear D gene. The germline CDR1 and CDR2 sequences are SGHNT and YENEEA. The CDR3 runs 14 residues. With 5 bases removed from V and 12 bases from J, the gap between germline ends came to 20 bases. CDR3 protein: CASSPSTHAQRQFF. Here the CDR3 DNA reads TGTGCCAGCAGCCCCAGCACACATGCACAGAGGCAGTTCTTC.

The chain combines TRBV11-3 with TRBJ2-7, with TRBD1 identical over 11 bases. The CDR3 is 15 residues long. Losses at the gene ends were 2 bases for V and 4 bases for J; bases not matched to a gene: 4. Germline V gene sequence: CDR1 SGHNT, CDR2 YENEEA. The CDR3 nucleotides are TGTGCCAGCAGCTTATCAGGACAGGGGGCTTACGAGCAGTACTTC. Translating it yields CASSLSGQGAYEQYF. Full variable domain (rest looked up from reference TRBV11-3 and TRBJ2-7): EAGVVQSPRYKIIEKKQPVAFWCNPISGHNTLYWYLQNLGQGPELLIRYENEEAVDDSQLPKDRFSAERLKGVDSTLKIQPAELGDSAVYLCASSLSGQGAYEQYFGPGTRLTVT.

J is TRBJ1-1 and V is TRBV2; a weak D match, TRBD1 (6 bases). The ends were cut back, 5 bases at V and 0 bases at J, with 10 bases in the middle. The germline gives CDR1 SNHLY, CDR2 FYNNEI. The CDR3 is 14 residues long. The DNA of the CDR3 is TGTGCCAGCAGTCGGACAGAATTGAACACTGAAGCTTTCTTT. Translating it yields CASSRTELNTEAFF.

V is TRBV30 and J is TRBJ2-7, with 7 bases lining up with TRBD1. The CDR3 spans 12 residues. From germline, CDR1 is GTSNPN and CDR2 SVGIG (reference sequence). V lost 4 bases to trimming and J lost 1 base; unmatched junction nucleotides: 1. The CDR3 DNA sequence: TGTGCCTGGACGGGACAGTCCTACGAGCAGTACTTC. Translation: CAWTGQSYEQYF.

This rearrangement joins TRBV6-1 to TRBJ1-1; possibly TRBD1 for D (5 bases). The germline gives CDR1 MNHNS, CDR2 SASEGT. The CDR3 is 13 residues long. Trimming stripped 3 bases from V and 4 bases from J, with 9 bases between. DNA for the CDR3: TGTGCCAGCAGTGAGATGGGGGGCACTGAAGCTTTCTTT. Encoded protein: CASSEMGGTEAFF.

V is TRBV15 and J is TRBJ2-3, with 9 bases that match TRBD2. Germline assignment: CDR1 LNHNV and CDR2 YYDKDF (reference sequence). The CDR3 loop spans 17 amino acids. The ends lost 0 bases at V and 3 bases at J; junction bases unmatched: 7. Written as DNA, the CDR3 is TGTGCCACCAGCAGAGATAGGGGACTAGCAGTTACAGATACGCAGTATTTT. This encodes CATSRDRGLAVTDTQYF.